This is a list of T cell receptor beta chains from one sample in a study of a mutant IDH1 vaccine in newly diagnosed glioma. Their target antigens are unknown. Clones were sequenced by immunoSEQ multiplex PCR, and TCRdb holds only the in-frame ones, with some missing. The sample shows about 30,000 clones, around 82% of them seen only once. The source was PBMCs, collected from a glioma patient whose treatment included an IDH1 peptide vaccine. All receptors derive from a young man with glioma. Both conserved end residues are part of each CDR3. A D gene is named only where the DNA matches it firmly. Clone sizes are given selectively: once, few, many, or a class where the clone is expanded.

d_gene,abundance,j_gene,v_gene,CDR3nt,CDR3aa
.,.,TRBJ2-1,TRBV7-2,TGTGCCAGCAGCCCTGGCGGAGACGGCAATGAGCAGTTCTTC,CASSPGGDGNEQFF
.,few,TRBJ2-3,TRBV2,TGTGCCAGCAGTGTGGAGGACATCCCCTCGATCACAGATACGCAGTATTTT,CASSVEDIPSITDTQYF
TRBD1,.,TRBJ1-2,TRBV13,TGTGCCAGCAGCCCCAGTACAGGGGGGTCCTATGGCTACACCTTC,CASSPSTGGSYGYTF
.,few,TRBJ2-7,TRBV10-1,TGCGCCAGCAGTCCCTCGGGACTGAGCTCCTACGAGCAGTACTTC,CASSPSGLSSYEQYF
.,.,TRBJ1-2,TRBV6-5,TGTGCCAGCAGTTACCGTGGGGTGGGGTATGGCTACACCTTC,CASSYRGVGYGYTF
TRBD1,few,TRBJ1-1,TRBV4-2,TGTGCCAGCAGCCAAGAGACAGGGGTTCACACTGAAGCTTTCTTT,CASSQETGVHTEAFF
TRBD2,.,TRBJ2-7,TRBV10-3,TGTGCCATCAGTGAGAGCGGGGGGGCGCGAGAGCAGTACTTC,CAISESGGAREQYF
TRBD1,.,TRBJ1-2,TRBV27,TGTGCCAGCAGTTCGGACAGGGATCATTGGAATGGCTACACCTTC,CASSSDRDHWNGYTF
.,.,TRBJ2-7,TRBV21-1,TGTGCCAGCAGCAATGGGGGGGCGGTTTTCTACGAGCAGTACTTC,CASSNGGAVFYEQYF
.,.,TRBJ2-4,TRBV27,TGTGCCAGCAGTTCCCTCCTCCACGACGGGGTAGGCATTCAGTACTTC,CASSSLLHDGVGIQYF
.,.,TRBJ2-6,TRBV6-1,TGTGCCAGCAGTGATTCCGCTGGGGCCAACGTCCTGACTTTC,CASSDSAGANVLTF
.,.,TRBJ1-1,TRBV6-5,TGTGCCAGCACCCTCAGCCCGGAAGCTTTCTTT,CASTLSPEAFF
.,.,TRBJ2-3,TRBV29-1,TGCAGCGTTGAGCCGGGACGATTGACAGATACGCAGTATTTT,CSVEPGRLTDTQYF
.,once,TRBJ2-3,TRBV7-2,TGTGCCAGCAGCTTAGAACGTACTAGCACAGATACGCAGTATTTT,CASSLERTSTDTQYF
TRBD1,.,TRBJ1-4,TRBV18,TGTGCCAGCTCACCCGGGACAGAAGCAACTAATGAAAAACTGTTTTTT,CASSPGTEATNEKLFF
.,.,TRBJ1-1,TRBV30,TGTGCCTCGTCGGATGGGGCGCATGGTGCTGAAGCTTTCTTT,CASSDGAHGAEAFF
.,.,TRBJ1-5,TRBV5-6,TGTGCCAGCAGCTTTGGTGTCAGCCCTTATCAGCCCCAGCATTTT,CASSFGVSPYQPQHF
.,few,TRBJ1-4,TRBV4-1,TGCGCCAGCAGCCAAGATGTCAGGGTGGAGGAAAAACTGTTTTTT,CASSQDVRVEEKLFF
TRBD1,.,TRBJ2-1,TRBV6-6,TGTGCCAGCCAACCGGGACAGGAGTACAATGAGCAGTTCTTC,CASQPGQEYNEQFF
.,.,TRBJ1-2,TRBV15,TGTGCCACCAGCAGAGATTTCACTAGGAGCTTCTACACCTTC,CATSRDFTRSFYTF
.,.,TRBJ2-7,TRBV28,TGTGCCAGCAGACCGGGACACTTATACGAGCAGTACTTC,CASRPGHLYEQYF
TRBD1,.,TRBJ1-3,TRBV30,TGTGCCTGGAGTGTTGGCAGGGGGCGAAACACCATATATTTT,CAWSVGRGRNTIYF
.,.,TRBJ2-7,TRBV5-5,TGTGCCAGCAGTTGGGGACCAGGGTATCGCGAGCAGTACTTC,CASSWGPGYREQYF
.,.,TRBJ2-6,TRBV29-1,TGCAGCGTTGTCGGTTATGCGGGACTGCTGATCTCTGGGGCCAACGTCCTGACTTTC,CSVVGYAGLLISGANVLTF
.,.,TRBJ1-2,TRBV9,TGTGCCAGCAGCGTAGGTCAGGGCCGCGGCTACACCTTC,CASSVGQGRGYTF
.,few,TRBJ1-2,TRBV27,TGTGCCAGCAAGCGACAGGATAGTTATGGCTACACCTTC,CASKRQDSYGYTF
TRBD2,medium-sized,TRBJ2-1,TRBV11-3,TGTGCCAGCAGCTCTACAGGGACTAGCGGGAGCAATGAGCAGTTCTTC,CASSSTGTSGSNEQFF
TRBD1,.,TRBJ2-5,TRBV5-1,TGCGCCAGCAGCTCATCAGGAACAGGGGTTTTGGAGACCCAGTACTTC,CASSSSGTGVLETQYF
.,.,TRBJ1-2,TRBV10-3,TGTGCCATCAGTGAGTCGCGGGCCCACCTTAAGAACTATGGCTACACCTTC,CAISESRAHLKNYGYTF
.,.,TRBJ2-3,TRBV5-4,TGTGCCAGCAGCTCGCCCACCAACACAGATACGCAGTATTTT,CASSSPTNTDTQYF
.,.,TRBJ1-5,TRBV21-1,TGTGCCAGCAGCGTCCACAGTCAGCCCCAGCATTTT,CASSVHSQPQHF
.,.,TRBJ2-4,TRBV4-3,TGCGCCAGCAGCCAGACCTTCGGGGGAGACGTGCACATTCAGTACTTC,CASSQTFGGDVHIQYF
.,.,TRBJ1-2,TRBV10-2,TGCGCCAGCAGTGAGGATAGAGGGGGGTCGATATATGGCTACACCTTC,CASSEDRGGSIYGYTF
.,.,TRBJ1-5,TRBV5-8,TGTGCCAGCAGCTCCCTCCCCAGCAGATTACATAGCAATCAGCCCCAGCATTTT,CASSSLPSRLHSNQPQHF
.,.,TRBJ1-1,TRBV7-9,TGTGCCAGCAGCTTAGGGAGCATAGACACTGAAGCTTTCTTT,CASSLGSIDTEAFF
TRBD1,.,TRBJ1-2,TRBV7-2,TGTGCCAGCACCACCGACAGGGGGCGTCGTGGCTACACCTTC,CASTTDRGRRGYTF
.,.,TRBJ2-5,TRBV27,TGTGCCAGCAGTTCCCCGATCCAAGAGACCCAGTACTTC,CASSSPIQETQYF
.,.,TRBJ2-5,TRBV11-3,TGTGCCAGCAGCCCCGGGGGCCTCGATCAAGAGACCCAGTACTTC,CASSPGGLDQETQYF
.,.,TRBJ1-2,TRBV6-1,TGTGCCAGCAGAGGGCAGGGGTTGAACTATGGCTACACCTTC,CASRGQGLNYGYTF
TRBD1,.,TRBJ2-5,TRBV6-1,TGTGCCAGCAGTGAACCTACAGGGGGCGTGAAGACCCAGTACTTC,CASSEPTGGVKTQYF
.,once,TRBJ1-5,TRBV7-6,TGTGCCAGCAGCAGTCACCCCAATCAGCCCCAGCATTTT,CASSSHPNQPQHF
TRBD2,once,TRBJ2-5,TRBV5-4,TGTGCCAGCAGCACGGGACTAGCGGGAGTCAGGGAGGAGACCCAGTACTTC,CASSTGLAGVREETQYF
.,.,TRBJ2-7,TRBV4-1,TGCGCCAGCAGCTTGGGACTCCTCTCCTACGAGCAGTACTTC,CASSLGLLSYEQYF
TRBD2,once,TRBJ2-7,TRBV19,TGTGCCAGTAGTATTAGCGGGAGGGCTGACGAGCAGTACTTC,CASSISGRADEQYF
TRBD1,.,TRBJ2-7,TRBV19,TGTGCCAGTAGCCCTTTGGCCGGGACAGCCGTCGAGCAGTACTTC,CASSPLAGTAVEQYF
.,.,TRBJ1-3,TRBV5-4,TGTGCCAGCAGCTTAAGAGGGATCCACTCTGGAAACACCATATATTTT,CASSLRGIHSGNTIYF
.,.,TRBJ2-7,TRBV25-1,TGTGCCAGCAGTGAAGGGGGCGGGGCCACCTACGAGCAGTACTTC,CASSEGGGATYEQYF
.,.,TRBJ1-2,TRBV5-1,TGCGCCAGCAGCTTGGGGGGGGCCAAAGGCTACACCTTC,CASSLGGAKGYTF
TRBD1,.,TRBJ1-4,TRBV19,TGTGCCAGTAGAGGACAGGGTAATGAAAAACTGTTTTTT,CASRGQGNEKLFF
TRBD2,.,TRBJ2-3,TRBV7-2,TGTGCCAGCAGCCACCGACTAGCGGGGGGGGGAGATACGCAGTATTTT,CASSHRLAGGGDTQYF
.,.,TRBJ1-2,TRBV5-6,TGTGCCAGCACCAGTATGGGGGGCGGTGGCTACACCTTC,CASTSMGGGGYTF
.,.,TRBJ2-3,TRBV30,TGTGCCTTCCACACAGATACGCAGTATTTT,CAFHTDTQYF
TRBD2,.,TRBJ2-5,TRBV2,TGTGCCAGCAGCGAAGGACTAGCGGGGGGGTTGGAGACCCAGTACTTC,CASSEGLAGGLETQYF
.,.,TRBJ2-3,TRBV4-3,TGCGCCAGCGGGGATCTAGCGAGACGCACAGATACGCAGTATTTT,CASGDLARRTDTQYF
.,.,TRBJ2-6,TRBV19,TGTGCCAGTAGTTCCGGGGACACCTCTGGGGCCAACGTCCTGACTTTC,CASSSGDTSGANVLTF
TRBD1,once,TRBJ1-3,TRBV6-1,TGTGCCAGCAGTGAAAAGAAGGGACAGGGGGCTAATAGCTCTGGAAACACCATATATTTT,CASSEKKGQGANSSGNTIYF
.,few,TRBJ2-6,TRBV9,TGTGCCAGCAGCGTATGGAACGGCGGTGGGGCCAACGTCCTGACTTTC,CASSVWNGGGANVLTF